This TCR beta chain was captured in a study of blood T cells in healthy people across ages. Study conclusions and caveats: With unsorted PBMCs, a conclusive comparison of naive versus antigen-experienced cells was not possible.

Collection of ten milliliters of peripheral blood was performed for each donor. A second PCR, run for about 6 to 12 cycles, used a sample-barcoded 5' primer plus a J-beta primer mix. Each CDR3 protein is one row after TCRdb ran MiXCR on the 5' RACE reads. This sample has 1,100,000 or so distinct CDR3 sequences, with around 43% found just once. As to this clonotype: What it binds is unknown.

The TCR comes from an older woman in good health. Sequencing was done on a sample of blood.

CDR3: CASSDHPNEKLFF. For the CDR3, the DNA is TGTGCCAGCAGTGACCATCCGAATGAAAAACTGTTTTTT. The chain is built from TRBV25-1 and TRBJ1-4; D not certain. This CDR3 spans 13 amino acids. V was shortened by 3 bases and J by 5 bases, with 7 bases between the two germline ends. Germline V gene sequence: CDR1 MGHDK, CDR2 SYGVNS.